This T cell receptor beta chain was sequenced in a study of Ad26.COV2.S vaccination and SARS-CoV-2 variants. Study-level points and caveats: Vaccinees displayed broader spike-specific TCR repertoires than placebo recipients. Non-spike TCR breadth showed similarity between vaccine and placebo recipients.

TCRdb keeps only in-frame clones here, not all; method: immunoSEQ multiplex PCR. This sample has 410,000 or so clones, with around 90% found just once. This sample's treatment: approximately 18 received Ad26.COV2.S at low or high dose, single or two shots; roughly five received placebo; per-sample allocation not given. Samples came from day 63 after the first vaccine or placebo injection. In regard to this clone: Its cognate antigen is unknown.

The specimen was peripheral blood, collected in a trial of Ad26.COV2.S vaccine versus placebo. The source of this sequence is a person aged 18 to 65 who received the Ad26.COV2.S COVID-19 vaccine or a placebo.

The chain's CDR3 is CASSVTYEQYF. Written as DNA, the CDR3 is TGTGCCAGCAGCGTTACCTACGAGCAGTACTTC. The chain uses TRBV7-9 and TRBJ2-7; D call uncertain. V was pared by 5 bases and J by 2 bases, with 4 bases between. From germline, CDR1 is SEHNR and CDR2 FQNEAQ (reference sequence). CDR3 size: 11 residues. Drawing the rest from reference TRBV7-9 and TRBJ2-7, the complete variable domain is DTGVSQNPRHKITKRGQNVTFRCDPISEHNRLYWYRQTLGQGPEFLTYFQNEAQLEKSRLLSDRFSAERPKGSFSTLEIQRTEQGDSAMYLCASSVTYEQYFGPGTRLTVT.